This T cell receptor (beta chain) was documented in a study of cytomegalovirus exposure and HLA in healthy donors. Trimming took 0 bases from V and 6 from J; bases not matched to a gene: 6. The CDR3 consists of 15 residues. Germline V lookup: CDR1 SGHRS, CDR2 YFSETQ. This clone was counted once. The primer mix had 60 Vbeta and 13 Jbeta primers. Generated by immunoSEQ multiplex PCR, the TCRdb table keeps only in-frame clones and is missing some. The sample carries around 150,000 clones, 75% to 80% recorded once. The V gene is TRBV5-1, the J gene TRBJ1-5, with 7 bases identical to TRBD1. Specimen: PBMCs. The sequence was obtained from a male donor in good health and CMV-seronegative. The DNA of the CDR3 is TGCGCCAGCAGCTTGGAAGGAGGGGGCGGTCAGCCCCAGCATTTT. It yields the protein CASSLEGGGGQPQHF.